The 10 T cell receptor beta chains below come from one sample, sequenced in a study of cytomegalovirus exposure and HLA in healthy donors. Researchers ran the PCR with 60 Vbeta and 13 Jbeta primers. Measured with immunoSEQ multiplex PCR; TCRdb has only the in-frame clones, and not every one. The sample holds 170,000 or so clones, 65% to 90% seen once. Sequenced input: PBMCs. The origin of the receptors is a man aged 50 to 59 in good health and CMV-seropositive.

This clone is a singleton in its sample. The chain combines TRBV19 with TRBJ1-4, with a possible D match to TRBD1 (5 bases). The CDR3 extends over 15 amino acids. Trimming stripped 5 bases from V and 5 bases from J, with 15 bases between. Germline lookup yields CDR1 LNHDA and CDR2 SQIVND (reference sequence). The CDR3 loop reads CASSPRWGENEKLFF. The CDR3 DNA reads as TGTGCCAGTAGTCCCCGGTGGGGGGAGAATGAAAAACTGTTTTTT. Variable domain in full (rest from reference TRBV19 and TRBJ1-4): DGGITQSPKYLFRKEGQNVTLSCEQNLNHDAMYWYRQDPGQGLRLIYYSQIVNDFQKGDIAEGYSVSREKKESFPLTVTSAQKNPTAFYLCASSPRWGENEKLFFGSGTQLSVL.

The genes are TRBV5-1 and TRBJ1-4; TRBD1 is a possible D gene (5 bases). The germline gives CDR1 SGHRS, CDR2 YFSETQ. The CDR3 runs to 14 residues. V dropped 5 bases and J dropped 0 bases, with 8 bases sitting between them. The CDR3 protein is CASRGQATNEKLFF. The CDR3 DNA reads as TGCGCCAGCAGAGGACAAGCAACTAATGAAAAACTGTTTTTT.

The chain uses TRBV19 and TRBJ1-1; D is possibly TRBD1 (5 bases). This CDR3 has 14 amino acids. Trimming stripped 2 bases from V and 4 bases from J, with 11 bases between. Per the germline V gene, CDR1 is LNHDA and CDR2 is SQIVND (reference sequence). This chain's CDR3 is CASSIKGLSTEAFF. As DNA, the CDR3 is TGTGCCAGTAGTATAAAGGGGTTGAGCACTGAAGCTTTCTTT.

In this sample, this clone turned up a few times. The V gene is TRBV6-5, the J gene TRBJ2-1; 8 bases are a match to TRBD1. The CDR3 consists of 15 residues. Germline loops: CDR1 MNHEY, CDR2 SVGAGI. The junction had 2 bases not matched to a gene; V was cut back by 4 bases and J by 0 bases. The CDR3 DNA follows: TGTGCCAGCAGTTCCGACAGGGGCTCCTACAATGAGCAGTTCTTC. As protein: CASSSDRGSYNEQFF.

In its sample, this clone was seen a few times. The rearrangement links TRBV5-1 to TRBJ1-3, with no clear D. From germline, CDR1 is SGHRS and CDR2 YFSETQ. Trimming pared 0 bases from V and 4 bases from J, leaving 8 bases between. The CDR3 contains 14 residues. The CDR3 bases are TGCGCCAGCAGCTTGGGTGGCCGAGGAAACACCATATATTTT. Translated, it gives CASSLGGRGNTIYF.

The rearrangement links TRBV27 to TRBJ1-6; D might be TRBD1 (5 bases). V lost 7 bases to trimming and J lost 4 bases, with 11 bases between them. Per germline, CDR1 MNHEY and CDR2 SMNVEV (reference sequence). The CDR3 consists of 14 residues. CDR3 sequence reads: CASTRQRYNSPLHF. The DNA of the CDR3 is TGTGCCAGCACGCGACAGCGTTATAATTCACCCCTCCACTTT.

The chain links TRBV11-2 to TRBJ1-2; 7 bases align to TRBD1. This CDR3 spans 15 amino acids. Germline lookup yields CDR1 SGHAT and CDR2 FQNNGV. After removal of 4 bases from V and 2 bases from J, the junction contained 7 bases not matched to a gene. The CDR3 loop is CASSSRAGQNYGYTF. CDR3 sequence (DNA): TGTGCCAGCAGCTCTCGTGCGGGACAGAACTATGGCTACACCTTC.

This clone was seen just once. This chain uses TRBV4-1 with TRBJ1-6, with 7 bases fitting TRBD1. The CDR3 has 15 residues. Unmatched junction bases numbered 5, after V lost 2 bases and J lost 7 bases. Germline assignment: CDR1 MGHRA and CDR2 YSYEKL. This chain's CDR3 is CASSQWTGTNSPLHF. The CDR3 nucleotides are TGCGCCAGCAGCCAATGGACAGGCACCAATTCACCCCTCCACTTT.

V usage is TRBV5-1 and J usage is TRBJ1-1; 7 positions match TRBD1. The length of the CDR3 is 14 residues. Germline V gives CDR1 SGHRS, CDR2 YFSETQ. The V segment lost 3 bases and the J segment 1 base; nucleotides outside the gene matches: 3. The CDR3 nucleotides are TGCGCCAGCAGCTGGGGACAGACGAACACTGAAGCTTTCTTT. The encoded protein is CASSWGQTNTEAFF.

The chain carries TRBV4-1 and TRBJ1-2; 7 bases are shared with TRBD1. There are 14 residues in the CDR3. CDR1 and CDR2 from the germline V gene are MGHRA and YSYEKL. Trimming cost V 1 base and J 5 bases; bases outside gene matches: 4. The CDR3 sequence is CASSQGETGYGYTF. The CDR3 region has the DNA TGCGCCAGCAGCCAAGGGGAGACAGGGTATGGCTACACCTTC.